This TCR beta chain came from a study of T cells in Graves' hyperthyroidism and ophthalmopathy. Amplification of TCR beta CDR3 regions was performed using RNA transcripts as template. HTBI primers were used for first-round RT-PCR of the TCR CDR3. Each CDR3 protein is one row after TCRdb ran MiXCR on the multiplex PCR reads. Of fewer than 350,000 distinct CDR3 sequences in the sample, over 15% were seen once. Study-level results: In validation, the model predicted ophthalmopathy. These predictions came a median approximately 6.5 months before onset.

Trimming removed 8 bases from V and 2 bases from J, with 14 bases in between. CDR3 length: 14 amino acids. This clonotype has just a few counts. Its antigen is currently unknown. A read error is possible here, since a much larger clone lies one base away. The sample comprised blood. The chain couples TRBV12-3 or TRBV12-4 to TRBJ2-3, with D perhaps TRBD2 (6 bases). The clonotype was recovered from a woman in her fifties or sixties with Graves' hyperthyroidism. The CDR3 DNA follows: TGTGCCAGCGGCCGGGACTTTAACACAGATACGCAGTATTTT. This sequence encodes CASGRDFNTDTQYF.